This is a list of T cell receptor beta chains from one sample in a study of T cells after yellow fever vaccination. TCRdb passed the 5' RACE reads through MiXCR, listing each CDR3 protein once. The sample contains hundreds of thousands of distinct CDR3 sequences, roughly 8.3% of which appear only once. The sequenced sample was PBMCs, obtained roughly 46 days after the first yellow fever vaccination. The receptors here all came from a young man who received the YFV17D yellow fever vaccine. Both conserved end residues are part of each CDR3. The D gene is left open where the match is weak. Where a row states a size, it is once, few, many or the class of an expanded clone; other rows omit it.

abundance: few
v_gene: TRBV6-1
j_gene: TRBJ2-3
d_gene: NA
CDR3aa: CASSWSGQIGDTQYF
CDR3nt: TGTGCCAGCAGCTGGTCCGGACAGATCGGGGATACGCAGTATTTT

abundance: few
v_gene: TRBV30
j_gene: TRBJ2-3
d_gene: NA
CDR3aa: CAWRQGLPTDTQYF
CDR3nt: TGTGCCTGGAGACAGGGCCTTCCCACAGATACGCAGTATTTT

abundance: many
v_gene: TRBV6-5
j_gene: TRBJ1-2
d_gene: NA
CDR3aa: CASSYLDSYGYTF
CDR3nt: TGTGCCAGCAGTTACTTGGACTCCTATGGCTACACCTTC

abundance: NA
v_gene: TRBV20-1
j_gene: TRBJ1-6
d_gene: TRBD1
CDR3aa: CSARGGTGVYNSPLHF
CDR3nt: TGCAGTGCTAGAGGGGGGACAGGGGTCTATAATTCACCCCTCCACTTT

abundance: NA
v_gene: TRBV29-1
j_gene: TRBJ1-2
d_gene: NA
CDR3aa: CSVEVLLNYGYTF
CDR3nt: TGCAGCGTTGAAGTTTTGCTTAACTATGGCTACACCTTC

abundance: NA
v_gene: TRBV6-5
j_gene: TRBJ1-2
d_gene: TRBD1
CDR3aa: CASSYRRDSDRYTF
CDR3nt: TGTGCCAGCAGTTACAGAAGGGACAGCGACCGCTACACCTTC

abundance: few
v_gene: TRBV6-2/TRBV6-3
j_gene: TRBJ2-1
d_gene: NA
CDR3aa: CASSYVLPGSSYNEQFF
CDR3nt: TGTGCCAGCAGTTACGTATTACCGGGTAGCTCCTACAATGAGCAGTTCTTC

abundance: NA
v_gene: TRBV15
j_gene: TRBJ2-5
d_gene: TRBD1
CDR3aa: CATSRNSGGQETQYF
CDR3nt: TGTGCCACCAGCAGGAACTCAGGGGGCCAAGAGACCCAGTACTTC

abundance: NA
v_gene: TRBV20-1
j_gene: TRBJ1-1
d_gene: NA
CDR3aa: CSARRALNTEAFF
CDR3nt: TGCAGTGCTAGGAGGGCTTTGAACACTGAAGCTTTCTTT

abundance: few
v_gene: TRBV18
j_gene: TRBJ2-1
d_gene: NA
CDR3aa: CASSPRAEVYNEQFF
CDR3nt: TGTGCCAGCTCACCACGAGCGGAGGTCTACAATGAGCAGTTCTTC

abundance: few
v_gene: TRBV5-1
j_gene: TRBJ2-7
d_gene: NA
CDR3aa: CASSREPYEQYF
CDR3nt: TGCGCCAGCAGCCGTGAACCCTACGAGCAGTACTTC

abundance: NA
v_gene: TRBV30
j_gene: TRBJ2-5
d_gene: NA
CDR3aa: CAWRVLARETQYF
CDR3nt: TGTGCCTGGAGGGTACTAGCCAGAGAGACCCAGTACTTC

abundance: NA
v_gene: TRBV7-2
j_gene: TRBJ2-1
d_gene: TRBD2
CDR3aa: CASSPRLAGGAYEQFF
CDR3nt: TGTGCCAGCAGCCCCCGACTAGCGGGGGGGGCGTATGAGCAGTTCTTC

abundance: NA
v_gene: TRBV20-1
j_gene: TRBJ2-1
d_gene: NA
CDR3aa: CSGRDPLRDEQFF
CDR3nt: TGCAGTGGTCGGGACCCCCTTCGGGATGAGCAGTTCTTC

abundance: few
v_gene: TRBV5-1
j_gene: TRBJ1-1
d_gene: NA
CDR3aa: CASSFGDGYTEAFF
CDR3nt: TGCGCCAGCAGCTTTGGGGATGGGTACACTGAAGCTTTCTTT

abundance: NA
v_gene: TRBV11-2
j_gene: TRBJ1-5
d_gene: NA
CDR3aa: CASSRAGYQPQHF
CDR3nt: TGTGCCAGCTCCAGGGCAGGGTATCAGCCCCAGCATTTT

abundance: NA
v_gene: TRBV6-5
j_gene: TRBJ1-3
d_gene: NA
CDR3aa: CASSYGGRQHGNTIYF
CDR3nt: TGTGCCAGCAGTTATGGGGGCCGGCAACACGGAAACACCATATATTTT

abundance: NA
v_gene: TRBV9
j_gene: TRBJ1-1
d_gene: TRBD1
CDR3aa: CASSVSTGGNTEAFF
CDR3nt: TGTGCCAGCAGCGTAAGCACAGGGGGAAACACTGAAGCTTTCTTT

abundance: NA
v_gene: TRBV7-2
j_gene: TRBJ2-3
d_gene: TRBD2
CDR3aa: CASSLAQGGGTLRYTQYF
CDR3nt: TGTGCCAGCAGCTTAGCCCAGGGCGGGGGTACTCTGCGGTATACGCAGTATTTT

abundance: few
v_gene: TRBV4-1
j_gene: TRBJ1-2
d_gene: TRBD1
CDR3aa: CASSQEVAGGLGGGYTF
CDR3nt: TGCGCCAGCAGCCAAGAAGTGGCAGGGGGCCTTGGAGGTGGCTACACCTTC

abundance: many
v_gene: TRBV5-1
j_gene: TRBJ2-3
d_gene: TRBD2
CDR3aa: CASSTPGGDGDTQYF
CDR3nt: TGCGCCAGCAGCACCCCCGGGGGGGATGGAGATACGCAGTATTTT

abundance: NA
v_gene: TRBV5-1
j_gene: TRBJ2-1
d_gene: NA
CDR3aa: CASSLGRLAAGEQFF
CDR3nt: TGCGCCAGCAGCTTGGGGCGTCTAGCTGCTGGTGAGCAGTTCTTC

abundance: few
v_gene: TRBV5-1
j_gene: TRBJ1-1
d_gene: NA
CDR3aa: CASSQGVQTTEAFF
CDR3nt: TGCGCCAGCAGCCAGGGCGTGCAGACCACTGAAGCTTTCTTT

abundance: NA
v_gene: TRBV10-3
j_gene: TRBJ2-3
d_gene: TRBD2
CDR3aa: CAISRQTSGTTDTQYF
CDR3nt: TGTGCCATCAGTCGACAGACTAGCGGGACTACAGATACGCAGTATTTT

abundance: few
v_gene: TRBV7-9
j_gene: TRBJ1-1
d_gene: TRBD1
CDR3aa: CASHRGMNTEAFF
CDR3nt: TGTGCCAGTCACAGGGGCATGAACACTGAAGCTTTCTTT

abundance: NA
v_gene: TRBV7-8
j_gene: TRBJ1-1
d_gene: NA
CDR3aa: CASIQFGARKPLNTEAFF
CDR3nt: TGTGCCAGCATCCAATTCGGGGCGAGAAAGCCACTGAACACTGAAGCTTTCTTT

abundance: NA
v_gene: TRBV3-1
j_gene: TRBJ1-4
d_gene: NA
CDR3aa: CASSSQATNEKLFF
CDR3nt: TGTGCCAGCAGTAGTCAAGCAACTAATGAAAAACTGTTTTTT

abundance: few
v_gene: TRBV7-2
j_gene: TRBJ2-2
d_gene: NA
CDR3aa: CASSSQATGELFF
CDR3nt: TGTGCCAGCAGCTCACAGGCAACCGGGGAGCTGTTTTTT

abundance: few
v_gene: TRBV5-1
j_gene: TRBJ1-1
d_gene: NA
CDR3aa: CASSLAPGNMNTEAFF
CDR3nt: TGCGCCAGCAGCTTGGCCCCCGGAAACATGAACACTGAAGCTTTCTTT

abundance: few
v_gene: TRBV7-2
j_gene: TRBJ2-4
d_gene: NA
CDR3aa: CASSLGEYIQYF
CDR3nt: TGTGCCAGCAGCTTAGGAGAGTACATTCAGTACTTC

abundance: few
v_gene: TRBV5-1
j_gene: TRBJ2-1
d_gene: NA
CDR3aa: CASSFRGGPYNEQFF
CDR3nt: TGCGCCAGCAGCTTTAGGGGGGGCCCCTACAATGAGCAGTTCTTC

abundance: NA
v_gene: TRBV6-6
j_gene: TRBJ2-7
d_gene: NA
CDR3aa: CASSYSGEQYF
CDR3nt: TGTGCCAGCAGTTACTCAGGAGAGCAGTACTTC

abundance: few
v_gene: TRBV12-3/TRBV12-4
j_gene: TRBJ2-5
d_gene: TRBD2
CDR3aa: CASSQLAGGYQETQYF
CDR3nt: TGTGCCAGCAGTCAACTAGCGGGGGGCTACCAAGAGACCCAGTACTTC

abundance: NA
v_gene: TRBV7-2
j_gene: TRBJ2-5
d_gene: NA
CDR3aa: CASSPPGRGGTQETQYF
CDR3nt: TGTGCCAGCAGTCCACCGGGTCGTGGGGGCACCCAAGAGACCCAGTACTTC

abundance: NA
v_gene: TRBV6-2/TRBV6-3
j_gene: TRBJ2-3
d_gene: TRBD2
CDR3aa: CASSYLREDTQYF
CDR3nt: TGTGCCAGCAGTTACTTGCGGGAGGATACGCAGTATTTT

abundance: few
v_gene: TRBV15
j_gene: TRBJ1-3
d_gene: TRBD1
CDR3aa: CAVRDRVSRGNTIYF
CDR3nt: TGTGCCGTCCGGGACAGGGTCTCTCGAGGAAACACCATATATTTT

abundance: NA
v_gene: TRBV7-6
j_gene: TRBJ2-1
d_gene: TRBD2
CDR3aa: CASSLGLAGGGDNEQFF
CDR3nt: TGTGCCAGCAGCCTGGGACTAGCGGGGGGGGGTGACAATGAGCAGTTCTTC

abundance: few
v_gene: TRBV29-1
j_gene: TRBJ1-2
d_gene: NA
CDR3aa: CSVVREEGVRYTF
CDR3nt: TGCAGCGTTGTCCGGGAGGAGGGGGTCCGCTACACCTTC

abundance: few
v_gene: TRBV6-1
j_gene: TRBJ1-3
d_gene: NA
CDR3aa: CASSRSSGNTIYF
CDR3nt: TGTGCCAGCAGTCGGAGCTCTGGAAACACCATATATTTT

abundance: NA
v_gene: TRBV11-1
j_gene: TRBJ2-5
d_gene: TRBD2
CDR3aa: CASRMLAGIEETQYF
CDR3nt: TGTGCCAGCAGGATGCTAGCGGGGATAGAAGAGACCCAGTACTTC

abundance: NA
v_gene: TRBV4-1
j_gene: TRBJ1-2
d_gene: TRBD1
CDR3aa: CASSQVQGANYGYTF
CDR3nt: TGCGCCAGCAGCCAAGTTCAGGGGGCGAACTATGGCTACACCTTC

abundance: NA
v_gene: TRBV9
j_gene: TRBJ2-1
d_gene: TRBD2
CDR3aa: CASSPRLAGGPVEQFF
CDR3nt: TGTGCCAGCAGCCCCCGACTAGCGGGGGGGCCGGTTGAGCAGTTCTTC

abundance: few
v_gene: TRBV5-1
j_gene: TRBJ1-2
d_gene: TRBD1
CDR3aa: CASSEGQLGYTF
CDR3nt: TGCGCCAGCAGTGAGGGACAGCTTGGCTACACCTTC

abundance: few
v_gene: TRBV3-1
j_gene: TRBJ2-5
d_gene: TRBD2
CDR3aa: CASSPGGGYGTQYF
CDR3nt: TGTGCCAGCAGCCCCGGCGGGGGTTACGGGACCCAGTACTTC

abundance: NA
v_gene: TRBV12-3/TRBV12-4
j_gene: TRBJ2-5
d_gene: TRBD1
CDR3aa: CATRQGNSQETQYF
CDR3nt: TGTGCCACAAGACAGGGAAATTCCCAAGAGACCCAGTACTTC

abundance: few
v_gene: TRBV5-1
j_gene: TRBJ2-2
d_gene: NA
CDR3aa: CASSLRSAGDTGELFF
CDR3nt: TGCGCCAGCAGCTTGAGATCGGCAGGAGACACCGGGGAGCTGTTTTTT

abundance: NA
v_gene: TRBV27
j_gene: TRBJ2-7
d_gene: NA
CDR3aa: CASSLSKGSYEQYF
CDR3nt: TGTGCCAGCAGTTTATCGAAGGGCTCCTACGAGCAGTACTTC